This T cell receptor beta chain was sequenced during a study of human T cells and chemical hapten exposure. The time point is: pre-sensitization, week 0. Treatment indicated: therapeutic diphenylcyclopropenone sensitization with weekly scalp DPC. Individual cDNA molecules had unique molecular identifiers attached to them by the library. In the source study's methods: Samples had a median of around 96,000 TCRs, ranging roughly 20,000 to 750,000. TCRdb passed the RACE reads through MiXCR, listing each CDR3 protein once. V and J calls and clone size were set by TCRdb, not the authors. The profile shows more than 300,000 distinct CDR3 sequences, 5.5% of them singletons. This clonotype was detected only a few times. Antigen: not known. The germline CDR1 and CDR2 sequences are SGHRS and YFSETQ. Trimming pared 3 bases from V and 0 bases from J, leaving 13 bases between. The CDR3 spans 16 residues. Findings and limits, study-wide: With patch test score, the counts of PT1 expanded TCRs showed a positive correlation. It was expanded TCRs that formed significantly more large CDR3 similarity clusters than controls did.

The specimen was whole blood, collected in connection with sensitization to the hapten diphenylcyclopropenone (DPC). The chain uses TRBV5-1 and TRBJ2-4, with no clear D. The TCR comes from a woman aged 18-29 years with alopecia areata. Some clones in this sample may be carry-over from other donors' samples. This CDR3 reads CASSSTNFLAKNIQYF. Written as DNA, the CDR3 is TGCGCCAGCAGCTCAACCAATTTCCTAGCCAAAAACATTCAGTACTTC.